This T cell receptor beta chain was sequenced during a study of T cell responses to AZD1222 COVID-19 vaccine. Profiling relied on immunoSEQ multiplex PCR, and the TCRdb table lists in-frame clones only, not all of them. The sample shows about 130,000 clones, over 75% of them seen only once. CDR1 is SGDLS and CDR2 is YYNGEE in the germline V gene. The CDR3 sequence is 15 residues long. V shed 0 bases and J shed 2 bases, with 9 bases lying between them. V gene TRBV9 combines with J gene TRBJ1-5; D remains ambiguous. The starting material was peripheral blood, obtained on day 0 of AZD1222 vaccination. The TCR sequence derives from an adult in good health. The CDR3 is CASSVDGVGNQPQHF. The CDR3 DNA is TGTGCCAGCAGCGTAGATGGGGTTGGCAATCAGCCCCAGCATTTT. Filled out from reference TRBV9 and TRBJ1-5, the complete variable domain reads DSGVTQTPKHLITATGQRVTLRCSPRSGDLSVYWYQQSLDQGLQFLIQYYNGEERAKGNILERFSAQQFPDLHSELNLSSLELGDSALYFCASSVDGVGNQPQHFGDGTRLSIL.